One sample yielded the 26 T cell receptor beta chains listed below, sequenced in a study of CD8 T cells in ankylosing spondylitis. In TCRdb, the 5' RACE reads were re-called with MiXCR into one record per CDR3 protein. The sample records about 310,000 distinct CDR3 sequences, less than 25% being singletons. Sequencing was carried out using blood, either unsorted or a sorted T cell fraction (not recorded which). The receptor set was obtained from a female donor with ankylosing spondylitis or in good health (not recorded which).

In its sample, this clonotype was seen a few times. V gene TRBV6-2 or TRBV6-3 combines with J gene TRBJ2-2, with TRBD2 matching 8 bases. This CDR3 comprises 16 residues. Germline V gene lookup returns CDR1 MNHEY and CDR2 SVGEGT. The V gene end was trimmed by 2 bases and the J gene end by 0 bases; junction bases not matched to a gene: 2. CDR3 residues: CASSYASGPNTGELFF. CDR3 nucleotides: TGTGCCAGCAGTTACGCTAGCGGGCCGAACACCGGGGAGCTGTTTTTT.

V gene TRBV7-2 combines with J gene TRBJ2-2; D unclear. V lost 1 base, J lost 9 bases, and 18 bases lay in between. Germline V gene sequence: CDR1 SGHTA, CDR2 FQGNSA. CDR3 length equals 16 residues. The DNA of the CDR3 is TGTGCCAGCAGCTTAGGCCCCCGCGGCCACCCAAGGGAGCTGTTTTTT. Its protein product is CASSLGPRGHPRELFF.

This clonotype was detected a few times. The gene calls are TRBV6-2 or TRBV6-3 and TRBJ2-7; 7 bases map to TRBD2. The V gene end was trimmed by 5 bases and the J gene end by 6 bases; junction bases not matched to a gene: 16. Germline lookup yields CDR1 MNHEY and CDR2 SVGEGT. The CDR3 runs 16 residues. The CDR3 loop is CASSLKRDYLLTEQYF. The CDR3 coding sequence is TGTGCCAGCAGTCTTAAACGGGACTACCTACTTACCGAGCAGTACTTC.

In its sample, this clonotype was seen a few times. The rearrangement links TRBV6-2 or TRBV6-3 to TRBJ1-2; D unresolved. Trimming took 0 bases from V and 1 from J, leaving 6 bases between them. Per germline, CDR1 MNHEY and CDR2 SVGEGT. CDR3 length: 14 amino acids. The CDR3 loop is CASSYSADNYGYTF. CDR3 nucleotides: TGTGCCAGCAGTTACTCGGCCGATAACTATGGCTACACCTTC.

The rearrangement joins TRBV24-1 to TRBJ1-4; D gene ambiguous. This CDR3 contains 14 residues. CDR1 and CDR2 (germline): KGHDR, SFDVKD. The V end was cut by 4 bases, the J end by 4 bases, with 9 bases between. The chain's CDR3 is CATSDGGVNEKLFF. CDR3 nucleotide sequence: TGTGCCACCAGTGACGGCGGGGTTAATGAAAAACTGTTTTTT.

The sample holds a few counts of this clonotype. The genes are TRBV24-1 and TRBJ2-1; TRBD2 matches 12 bases. V was pared by 5 bases and J by 6 bases, with 7 bases of the junction left unmatched. The CDR3 contains 16 residues. The germline CDR1 and CDR2 sequences are KGHDR and SFDVKD. The CDR3 protein is CATSAAGLAGSNEQFF. Written as DNA, the CDR3 is TGTGCCACCAGTGCCGCCGGACTAGCGGGAAGCAATGAGCAGTTCTTC.

This clonotype was picked up a small number of times. The chain couples TRBV20-1 to TRBJ1-2; D uncertain. Germline CDR1 DFQATT, CDR2 SNEGSKA (reference sequence). The CDR3 sequence is 13 residues long. V was clipped by 0 bases and J by 8 bases, with 13 bases between them. Written as DNA, the CDR3 is TGCAGTGCTAGAGATCGGGCTAGAGACGGCTACACCTTC. It codes for CSARDRARDGYTF.

The chain couples TRBV30 to TRBJ2-2; 10 nucleotides align to TRBD2. Germline values: CDR1 GTSNPN, CDR2 SVGIG (reference sequence). V lost 0 bases and J lost 9; bases outside the gene matches: 10. This CDR3 spans 16 amino acids. CDR3 in DNA: TGTGCCTGGAGTGTGATTCGGGCTAGCGGGGGCTGGGAGCTGTTTTTT. Residues: CAWSVIRASGGWELFF.

This clonotype was seen a few times. V and J are TRBV14 and TRBJ2-1; 11 bases line up with TRBD2. Trimming removed 4 bases from V and 9 bases from J; junction bases left unmatched: 17. Germline V gene lookup returns CDR1 SGHDN and CDR2 FVKESK. The CDR3 contains 18 residues. CDR3 sequence (DNA): TGTGCCAGCAGCCCAACTGGGGGAACTAGCGGGAGACTCAGTGAGCAGTTCTTC. Encoded protein: CASSPTGGTSGRLSEQFF.

Only a few counts were recorded for this clonotype. The chain joins TRBV29-1 to TRBJ2-7; 7 bases agree with TRBD1. V shed 3 bases, J shed 2 bases, and the junction held 1 base outside the gene matches. The CDR3 runs to 12 residues. CDR1 and CDR2 from the germline V gene are SQVTM and ANQGSEA. The CDR3, as DNA: TGCAGCGTTGAGGGACAGACCTACGAGCAGTACTTC. Protein sequence: CSVEGQTYEQYF.

The chain combines TRBV5-1 with TRBJ2-2; 9 bases line up with TRBD2. This CDR3 is built from 15 residues. V lost 4 bases and J lost 4; bases outside the gene matches: 5. The germline gives CDR1 SGHRS, CDR2 YFSETQ. The CDR3 DNA follows: TGCGCCAGCAGCGGGAGCGGGAGGAGCACCGGGGAGCTGTTTTTT. Its protein product is CASSGSGRSTGELFF.

There are a few counts of this clonotype. This chain connects TRBV6-2 or TRBV6-3 to TRBJ2-7; D unresolved. Germline V CDR1 and CDR2: MNHEY, SVGEGT. The V end was cut by 6 bases, the J end by 4 bases, with 13 bases between. This CDR3 contains 13 residues. CDR3 nucleotides: TGTGCCAGCAGCCCCCAAACCGGATACGAGCAGTACTTC. Translating gives CASSPQTGYEQYF.

The chain links TRBV14 to TRBJ2-5, with 8 bases identical to TRBD2. Germline CDR1 and CDR2: SGHDN and FVKESK. Unmatched junction bases numbered 13, after V lost 3 bases and J lost 4 bases. This CDR3 region has 17 residues. CDR3 region: CASSQSTGLAGGETQYF. The CDR3 DNA sequence: TGTGCCAGCAGCCAGTCAACGGGGCTGGCGGGAGGAGAGACCCAGTACTTC.

This clonotype turned up a few times. This sequence joins TRBV10-2 and TRBJ2-1; 7 nucleotides match TRBD2. Trimming took 6 bases from V and 7 from J; bases not matched to a gene: 15. Germline assignment: CDR1 WSHSY and CDR2 SAAADI. The length of the CDR3 is 16 residues. CDR3 nucleotide sequence: TGCGCCAGCAGCGTCCAAGGCGGGAGCGGCGGTAATGAGCAGTTCTTC. As protein: CASSVQGGSGGNEQFF.

J is TRBJ2-2 and V is TRBV24-1; D gene ambiguous. Germline values: CDR1 KGHDR, CDR2 SFDVKD. The V gene lost 10 bases and the J gene lost 7 bases, with 9 bases spanning the gap. The CDR3 spans 11 residues. This CDR3 reads CATQSRGELFF. The CDR3 nucleotides read TGTGCCACTCAGTCCCGCGGGGAGCTGTTTTTT.

With regard to this clonotype: The junction shows a germline mismatch at one end, possibly a read error. The V gene is TRBV7-7, the J gene TRBJ1-1; no reliable D call. From germline, CDR1 is SSHAT and CDR2 FNYEAQ (reference sequence). The CDR3 has 14 amino acids. The CDR3 bases are TGTGCTAGCAGCCCCAGAATTGGGGACACTGAAGCTTTCTTT. Its translation: CASSPRIGDTEAFF. The entire variable domain, with the rest obtained from reference TRBV7-7 and TRBJ1-1, is as follows: GAGVSQSPRYKVTKRGQDVTLRCDPISSHATLYWYQQALGQGPEFLTYFNYEAQPDKSGLPSDRFSAERPEGSISTLTIQRTEQRDSAMYRCASSPRIGDTEAFFGQGTRLTVV.

This clonotype was seen more than once but under ten times. The V and J genes are TRBV5-4 and TRBJ2-7, with 7 nucleotides matching TRBD2. The germline CDR1 and CDR2 sequences are SGHNT and YYREEE (reference sequence). V lost 2 bases and J lost 5; bases outside the gene matches: 10. The CDR3 is 15 amino acids. CDR3 in amino acids: CASSLRTRTLNEQYF. The DNA for the CDR3 is TGTGCCAGCAGCTTAAGGACTAGAACCTTAAACGAGCAGTACTTC.

This clonotype has only a few counts. The chain recombines TRBV20-1 with TRBJ2-1; 7 bases are shared with TRBD2. Germline trimming cut 5 bases from V and 9 bases from J; bases unmatched to any gene: 7. Germline values: CDR1 DFQATT, CDR2 SNEGSKA (reference sequence). The CDR3 runs to 12 residues. This CDR3 reads CSAGGDSSEQFF. The CDR3 DNA follows: TGCAGTGCTGGGGGGGATAGTAGTGAGCAGTTCTTC.

This clonotype was observed once. The genes are TRBV5-5 and TRBJ1-5, with D possibly being TRBD1 (5 bases). Germline-derived CDR1 and CDR2 are SGHKS and YYEKEE (reference sequence). Trimming stripped 4 bases from V and 7 bases from J, with 18 bases between. The CDR3 runs to 15 residues. The CDR3, as DNA: TGTGCCAGCAGCAACACGGGCCGGGACCAACAGCCCCAGCATTTT. It yields the protein CASSNTGRDQQPQHF.

Only a few counts were recorded for this clonotype. The chain combines TRBV6-2 or TRBV6-3 with TRBJ2-7; D is ambiguous. V lost 2 bases and J 3 bases, leaving 14 bases between the germline ends. This CDR3 has 15 amino acids. Germline V lookup: CDR1 MNHEY, CDR2 SVGEGT. This CDR3 is CASSYAARRGYEQYF. CDR3 nucleotides: TGTGCCAGCAGTTACGCGGCTAGACGCGGCTACGAGCAGTACTTC.

The rearrangement joins TRBV5-1 to TRBJ2-7; 9 bases fit TRBD2. The CDR3 totals 14 residues. V lost 0 bases, J lost 5 bases, and 3 bases stayed unmatched. Germline V CDR1 and CDR2: SGHRS, YFSETQ. CDR3 DNA: TGCGCCAGCAGCTTGGGCGGGAGGGTGAACGAGCAGTACTTC. Encoded protein: CASSLGGRVNEQYF.

This chain links TRBV7-8 with TRBJ2-1; 9 bases are a match to TRBD2. The CDR3 is made up of 12 amino acids. V trimming: 1 base; J trimming: 15 bases; junction bases outside the gene matches: 4. Germline-derived CDR1 and CDR2 are SGHVS and FQNEAQ. The CDR3: CASSLVAGGGFF. CDR3 DNA: TGTGCCAGCAGCTTAGTGGCGGGAGGGGGGTTCTTC.

This clonotype was observed at least ten times. The chain links TRBV28 to TRBJ2-7; the match to TRBD1 covers 10 bases. The CDR3 totals 13 residues. The junction had 5 bases not matched to a gene; V was cut back by 5 bases and J by 7 bases. Germline CDR1 and CDR2: MDHEN and SYDVKM. This CDR3 reads CASSRQGAREQYF. The DNA for the CDR3 is TGTGCCAGCAGTAGACAGGGGGCGAGGGAGCAGTACTTC. Full variable domain (outside the CDR3, taken from reference TRBV28 and TRBJ2-7): DVKVTQSSRYLVKRTGEKVFLECVQDMDHENMFWYRQDPGLGLRLIYFSYDVKMKEKGDIPEGYSVSREKKERFSLILESASTNQTSMYLCASSRQGAREQYFGPGTRLTVT.

There are many counts of this clonotype. The genes are TRBV12-3 or TRBV12-4 and TRBJ2-5, with D perhaps TRBD2 (6 bases). The CDR3 totals 14 residues. V was clipped by 6 bases and J by 4 bases, with 15 bases between them. CDR3 sequence (DNA): TGTGCCAGCAGCCCCGGACTATTTAGAGAGACCCAGTACTTC. Amino acids: CASSPGLFRETQYF.

The chain is built from TRBV13 and TRBJ2-7; either TRBD1 or TRBD2 may supply D (6 bases each). The V end lost 5 bases, the J end lost 4 bases, and 15 bases lay between the germline ends. Germline CDR1 is PRHDT and CDR2 is FYEKMQ (reference sequence). The length of the CDR3 is 14 residues. CDR3 protein: CASSPDKGGYEQYF. The CDR3 coding sequence is TGTGCCAGCAGCCCCGACAAGGGGGGTTACGAGCAGTACTTC.

This clonotype was seen a few times. The chain links TRBV7-2 to TRBJ2-1; D unresolved. This CDR3 region has 17 residues. Between the trimmed V and J ends, which lost 1 base and 1 base, there was a span of 14 bases. The germline gives CDR1 SGHTA, CDR2 FQGNSA. As DNA, the CDR3 is TGTGCCAGCAGCTTAGGGTCAAGTAGAAGTTCCTACAATGAGCAGTTCTTC. Its translation is CASSLGSSRSSYNEQFF.